The clone carrying this T cell receptor beta chain was counted many times. Its matching antigen is unknown. CDR1 is LGHNT, CDR2 FRNRAP, per germline. Trimming stripped 1 base from V and 4 bases from J, with 13 bases between. The length of the CDR3 is 16 residues. This sample's TCRbeta library carried unique molecular identifier barcodes. TCRdb re-analysed the PCR reads in MiXCR, keeping a single row per CDR3 protein. The sample has 200,000 or so distinct CDR3 sequences, approximately 6.3% seen once. This entry belongs to a study of T-cell reconstitution after alpha-beta-depleted transplantation in children. Study findings and constraints: Among T cells one year after transplant, newly produced cells accounted for most counts and diversity.

The chain recombines TRBV12-5 with TRBJ2-2, with a weak D call TRBD1 (5 bases). This clonotype originated in a boy aged 2 to 10 with acute lymphoblastic leukemia, due to receive a stem cell transplant. Specimen: PBMCs, collected before TCRalphabeta/CD19-depleted stem cell transplant. The CDR3 region has the DNA TGTGCTAGTGGTTTGGATTCAGGGCACAGCACCGGGGAGCTGTTTTTT. Its translation: CASGLDSGHSTGELFF.